A selection of T cell receptor beta chains follows, all from one sample in a study of T cell repertoires in cytomegalovirus infection. TCRdb ran MiXCR on the reads and lists one entry per CDR3 protein. The table includes some 940,000 distinct CDR3 sequences, roughly a third detected once. These receptors are not linked to any known antigen. The material was cultured CD8+ T cells from PBMCs, obtained from culture after CMV antigen stimulation. The receptors originated from a human donor in good health (CMV status not recorded). Some clones in this sample may be carry-over from other donors' samples. Both conserved end residues are part of each CDR3. The D gene is left open where the match is weak. Clone size, where shown, is once, few, many, or a class for clones that have expanded.

J: TRBJ1-1; size: .; D: TRBD1; V: TRBV19; CDR3: CASKEMAGGLMNTEAFF; DNA: TGTGCCAGTAAGGAGATGGCAGGGGGCCTCATGAACACTGAAGCTTTCTTT
J: TRBJ2-2; size: few; D: .; V: TRBV10-3; CDR3: CAISEIAGPPSGELFF; DNA: TGTGCCATCAGTGAGATAGCTGGGCCCCCCTCCGGGGAGCTGTTTTTT
J: TRBJ2-1; size: .; D: .; V: TRBV6-2/TRBV6-3; CDR3: CATSVNSFNEQFF; DNA: TGTGCCACCTCGGTTAATTCCTTCAATGAGCAGTTCTTC
J: TRBJ2-1; size: many; D: .; V: TRBV7-2; CDR3: CASTTANEQFF; DNA: TGTGCCAGCACCACCGCCAATGAGCAGTTCTTC
J: TRBJ1-1; size: .; D: .; V: TRBV12-5; CDR3: CASGLPINTEAFF; DNA: TGTGCTAGTGGTTTGCCGATTAACACTGAAGCTTTCTTT
J: TRBJ2-2; size: .; D: .; V: TRBV5-1; CDR3: CASSLQRDIAYTGELFF; DNA: TGCGCCAGCAGCTTGCAGAGGGACATCGCTTACACCGGGGAGCTGTTTTTT
J: TRBJ2-4; size: .; D: TRBD1; V: TRBV7-9; CDR3: CASSFTGGSAKNIQYF; DNA: TGTGCCAGCAGCTTTACAGGGGGCTCGGCCAAAAACATTCAGTACTTC
J: TRBJ1-4; size: many; D: TRBD1; V: TRBV7-2; CDR3: CASSTGQGDLNEKLFF; DNA: TGTGCCAGCAGCACGGGACAGGGTGACCTTAATGAAAAACTGTTTTTT
J: TRBJ2-5; size: few; D: TRBD2; V: TRBV19; CDR3: CASSILAAPQETQYF; DNA: TGTGCCAGTAGTATACTAGCGGCGCCCCAAGAGACCCAGTACTTC
J: TRBJ2-5; size: many; D: .; V: TRBV27; CDR3: CASSLFTGQETQYF; DNA: TGTGCCAGCAGTTTATTTACAGGGCAAGAGACCCAGTACTTC
J: TRBJ2-3; size: few; D: .; V: TRBV27; CDR3: CASSLTSQATQYF; DNA: TGTGCCAGCAGTTTAACCAGCCAGGCTACGCAGTATTTT
J: TRBJ1-1; size: .; D: .; V: TRBV28; CDR3: CASSLSWGVGMNTEAFF; DNA: TGTGCCAGCAGTTTAAGTTGGGGAGTCGGGATGAACACTGAAGCTTTCTTT
J: TRBJ2-5; size: once; D: .; V: TRBV2; CDR3: CASGRDTSLGETKYF; DNA: TGTGCCAGCGGTAGGGACACCTCCCTGGGGGAGACCAAGTACTTC
J: TRBJ2-2; size: many; D: .; V: TRBV4-1; CDR3: CASSQGANTGELFF; DNA: TGCGCCAGCAGCCAGGGGGCGAACACCGGGGAGCTGTTTTTT
J: TRBJ1-1; size: few; D: .; V: TRBV7-9; CDR3: CASSPPDREIEAFF; DNA: TGTGCCAGCAGCCCACCGGACCGGGAAATTGAAGCTTTCTTT
J: TRBJ1-5; size: .; D: .; V: TRBV6-2/TRBV6-3; CDR3: CASSYGVAGNQPQHF; DNA: TGTGCCAGCAGTTATGGGGTTGCTGGCAATCAGCCCCAGCATTTT
J: TRBJ1-2; size: .; D: .; V: TRBV4-2; CDR3: CASSQPRGARGYTF; DNA: TGTGCCAGCAGCCAACCGCGGGGGGCGCGAGGCTACACCTTC
J: TRBJ1-1; size: many; D: .; V: TRBV12-3/TRBV12-4; CDR3: CASSWGPNTEAFF; DNA: TGTGCCAGCAGCTGGGGACCGAACACTGAAGCTTTCTTT
J: TRBJ2-1; size: few; D: TRBD2; V: TRBV5-4; CDR3: CASSYTSGGVNEQFF; DNA: TGTGCCAGCAGCTATACTAGCGGGGGGGTGAATGAGCAGTTCTTC
J: TRBJ1-4; size: .; D: TRBD1; V: TRBV6-1; CDR3: CASSGWTGTVEKLFF; DNA: TGTGCCAGCAGTGGTTGGACAGGAACGGTCGAAAAACTGTTTTTT
J: TRBJ2-2; size: many; D: .; V: TRBV4-3; CDR3: CASSQIHGTGELFF; DNA: TGCGCCAGCAGCCAAATCCATGGGACCGGGGAGCTGTTTTTT
J: TRBJ2-7; size: many; D: .; V: TRBV5-4; CDR3: CASSWGHTGYEQYF; DNA: TGTGCCAGCAGCTGGGGACATACAGGGTACGAGCAGTACTTC
J: TRBJ2-1; size: few; D: .; V: TRBV27; CDR3: CASRGGYSYNEQFF; DNA: TGTGCCAGCCGGGGCGGATACTCCTACAATGAGCAGTTCTTC
J: TRBJ1-2; size: .; D: TRBD1; V: TRBV10-3; CDR3: CAISRPGTGTNYGYTF; DNA: TGTGCCATCAGTAGACCCGGGACAGGGACTAACTATGGCTACACCTTC